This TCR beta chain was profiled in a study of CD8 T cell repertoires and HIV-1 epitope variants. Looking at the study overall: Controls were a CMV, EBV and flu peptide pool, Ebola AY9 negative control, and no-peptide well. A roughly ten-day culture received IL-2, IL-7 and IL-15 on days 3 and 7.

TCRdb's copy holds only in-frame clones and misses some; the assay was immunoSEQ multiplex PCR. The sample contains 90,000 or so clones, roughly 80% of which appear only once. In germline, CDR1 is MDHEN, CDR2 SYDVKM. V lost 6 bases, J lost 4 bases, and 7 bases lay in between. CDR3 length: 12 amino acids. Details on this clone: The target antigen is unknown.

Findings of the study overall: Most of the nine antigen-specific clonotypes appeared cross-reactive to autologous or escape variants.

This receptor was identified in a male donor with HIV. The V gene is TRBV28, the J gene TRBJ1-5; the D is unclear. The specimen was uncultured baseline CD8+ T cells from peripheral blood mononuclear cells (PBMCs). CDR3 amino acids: CASSLDNQPQHF. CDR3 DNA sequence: TGTGCCAGCAGCCTCGATAATCAGCCCCAGCATTTT. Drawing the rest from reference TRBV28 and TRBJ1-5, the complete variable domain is DVKVTQSSRYLVKRTGEKVFLECVQDMDHENMFWYRQDPGLGLRLIYFSYDVKMKEKGDIPEGYSVSREKKERFSLILESASTNQTSMYLCASSLDNQPQHFGDGTRLSIL.